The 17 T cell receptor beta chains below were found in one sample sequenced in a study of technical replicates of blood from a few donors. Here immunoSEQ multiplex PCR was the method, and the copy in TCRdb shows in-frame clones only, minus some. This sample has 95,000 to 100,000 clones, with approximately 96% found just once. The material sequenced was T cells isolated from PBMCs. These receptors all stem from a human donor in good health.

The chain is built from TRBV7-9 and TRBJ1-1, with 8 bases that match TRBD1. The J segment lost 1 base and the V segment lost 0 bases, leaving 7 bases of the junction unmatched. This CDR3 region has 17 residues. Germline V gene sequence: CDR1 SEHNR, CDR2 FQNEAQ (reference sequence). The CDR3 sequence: CASSLAYGTGRNTEAFF. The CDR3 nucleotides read TGTGCCAGCAGCTTAGCTTATGGGACAGGAAGGAACACTGAAGCTTTCTTT.

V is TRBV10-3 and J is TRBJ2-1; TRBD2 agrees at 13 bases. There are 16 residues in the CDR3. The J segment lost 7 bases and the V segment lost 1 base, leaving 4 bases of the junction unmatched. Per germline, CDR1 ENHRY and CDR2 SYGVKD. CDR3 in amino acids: CAISELWTSGRNEQFF. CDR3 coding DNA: TGTGCCATCAGTGAGTTATGGACTAGCGGGAGAAATGAGCAGTTCTTC.

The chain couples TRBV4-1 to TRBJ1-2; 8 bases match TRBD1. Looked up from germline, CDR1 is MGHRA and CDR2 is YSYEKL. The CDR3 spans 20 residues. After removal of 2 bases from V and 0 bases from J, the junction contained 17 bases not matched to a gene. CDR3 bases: TGCGCCAGCAGCCAATTGCTTCCGGGACAGGCTCGCGTCGCTAACTATGGCTACACCTTC. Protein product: CASSQLLPGQARVANYGYTF.

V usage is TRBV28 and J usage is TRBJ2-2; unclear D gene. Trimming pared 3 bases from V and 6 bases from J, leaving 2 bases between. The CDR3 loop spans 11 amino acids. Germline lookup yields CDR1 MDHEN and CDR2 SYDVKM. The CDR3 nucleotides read TGTGCCAGCAGTTTCTCCGGGGAGCTGTTTTTT. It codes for CASSFSGELFF. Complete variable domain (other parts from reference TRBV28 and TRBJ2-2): DVKVTQSSRYLVKRTGEKVFLECVQDMDHENMFWYRQDPGLGLRLIYFSYDVKMKEKGDIPEGYSVSREKKERFSLILESASTNQTSMYLCASSFSGELFFGEGSRLTVL.

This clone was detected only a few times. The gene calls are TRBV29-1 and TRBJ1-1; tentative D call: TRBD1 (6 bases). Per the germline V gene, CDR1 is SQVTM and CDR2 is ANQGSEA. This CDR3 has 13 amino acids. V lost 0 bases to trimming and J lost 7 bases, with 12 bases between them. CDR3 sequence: CSVEDPQGNEAFF. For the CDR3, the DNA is TGCAGCGTTGAAGACCCACAGGGAAATGAAGCTTTCTTT. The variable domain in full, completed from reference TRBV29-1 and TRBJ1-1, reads SAVISQKPSRDICQRGTSLTIQCQVDSQVTMMFWYRQQPGQSLTLIATANQGSEATYESGFVIDKFPISRPNLTFSTLTVSNMSPEDSSIYLCSVEDPQGNEAFFGQGTRLTVV.

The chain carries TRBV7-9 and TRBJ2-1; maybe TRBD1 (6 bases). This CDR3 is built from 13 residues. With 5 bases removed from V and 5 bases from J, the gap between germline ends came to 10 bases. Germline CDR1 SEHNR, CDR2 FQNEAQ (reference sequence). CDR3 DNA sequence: TGTGCCAGCAGCCTGAGACAGGACAATGAGCAGTTCTTC. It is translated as CASSLRQDNEQFF.

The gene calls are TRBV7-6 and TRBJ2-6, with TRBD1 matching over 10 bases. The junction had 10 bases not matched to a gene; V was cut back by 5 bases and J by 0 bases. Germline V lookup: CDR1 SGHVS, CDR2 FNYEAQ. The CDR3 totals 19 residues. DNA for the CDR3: TGTGCCAGCAGCGCGGGACAGGGGTTAACTCTCTCTGGGGCCAACGTCCTGACTTTC. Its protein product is CASSAGQGLTLSGANVLTF.

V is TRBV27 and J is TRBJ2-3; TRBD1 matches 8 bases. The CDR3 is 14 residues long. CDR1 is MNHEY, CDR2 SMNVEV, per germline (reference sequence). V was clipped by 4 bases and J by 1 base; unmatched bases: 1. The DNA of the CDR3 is TGTGCCAGCAGTTGGGGACAGGGCACAGATACGCAGTATTTT. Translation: CASSWGQGTDTQYF.

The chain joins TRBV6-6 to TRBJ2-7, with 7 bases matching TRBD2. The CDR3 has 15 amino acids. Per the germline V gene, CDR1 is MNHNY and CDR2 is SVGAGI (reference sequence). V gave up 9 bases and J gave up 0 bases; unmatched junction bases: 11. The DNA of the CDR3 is TGTGCCAGTGCCAAACGGGAGGAGAGCTCCTACGAGCAGTACTTC. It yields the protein CASAKREESSYEQYF.

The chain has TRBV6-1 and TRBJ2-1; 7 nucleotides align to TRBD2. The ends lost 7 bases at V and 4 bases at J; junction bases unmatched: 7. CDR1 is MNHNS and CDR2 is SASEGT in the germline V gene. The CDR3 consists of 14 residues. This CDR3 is CASTMTSSYNEQFF. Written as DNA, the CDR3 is TGTGCCAGCACCATGACTAGCTCTTACAATGAGCAGTTCTTC.

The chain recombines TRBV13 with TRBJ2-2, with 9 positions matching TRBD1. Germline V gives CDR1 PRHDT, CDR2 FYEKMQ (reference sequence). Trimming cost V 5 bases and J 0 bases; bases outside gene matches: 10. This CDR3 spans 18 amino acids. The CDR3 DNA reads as TGTGCCAGCAGCCCGACTGGGACAGGGCTTGCGAACACCGGGGAGCTGTTTTTT. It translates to CASSPTGTGLANTGELFF.

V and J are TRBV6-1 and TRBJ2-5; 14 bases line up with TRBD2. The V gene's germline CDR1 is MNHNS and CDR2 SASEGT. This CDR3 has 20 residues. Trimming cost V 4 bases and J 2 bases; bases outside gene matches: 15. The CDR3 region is CASSGSVGGLAGVRQETQYF. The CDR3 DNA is TGTGCCAGCAGTGGGTCGGTGGGGGGACTAGCGGGAGTTCGGCAAGAGACCCAGTACTTC.

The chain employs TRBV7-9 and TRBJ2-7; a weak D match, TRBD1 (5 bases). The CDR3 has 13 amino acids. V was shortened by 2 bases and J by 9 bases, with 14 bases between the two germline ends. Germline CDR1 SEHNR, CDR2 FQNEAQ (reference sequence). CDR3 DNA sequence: TGTGCCAGCAGCTTATTAGGGGTGGCCGGGCAGTACTTC. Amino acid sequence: CASSLLGVAGQYF.

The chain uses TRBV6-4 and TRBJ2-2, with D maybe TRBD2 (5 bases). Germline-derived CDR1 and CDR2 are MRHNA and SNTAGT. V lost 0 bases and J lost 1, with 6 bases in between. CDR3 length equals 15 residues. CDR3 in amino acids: CASSDSGRNTGELFF. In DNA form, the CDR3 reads TGTGCCAGCAGTGACTCAGGGAGGAACACCGGGGAGCTGTTTTTT.

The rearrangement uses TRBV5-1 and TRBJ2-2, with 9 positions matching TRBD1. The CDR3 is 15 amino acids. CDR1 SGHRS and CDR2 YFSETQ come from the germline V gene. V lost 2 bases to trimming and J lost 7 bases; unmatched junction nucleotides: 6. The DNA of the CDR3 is TGCGCCAGCAGCTTAGACAGGGGGAATATCGGGGAGCTGTTTTTT. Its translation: CASSLDRGNIGELFF.

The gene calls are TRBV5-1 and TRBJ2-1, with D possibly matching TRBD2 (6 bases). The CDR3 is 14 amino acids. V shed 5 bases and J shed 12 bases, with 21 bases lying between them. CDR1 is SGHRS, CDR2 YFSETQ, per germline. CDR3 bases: TGCGCCAGCAGTGGGGGGAATCCCTTCGGTAGGCAGTTCTTC. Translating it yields CASSGGNPFGRQFF. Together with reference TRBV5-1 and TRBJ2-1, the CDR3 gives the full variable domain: KAGVTQTPRYLIKTRGQQVTLSCSPISGHRSVSWYQQTPGQGLQFLFEYFSETQRNKGNFPGRFSGRQFSNSRSEMNVSTLELGDSALYLCASSGGNPFGRQFFGPGTRLTVL.

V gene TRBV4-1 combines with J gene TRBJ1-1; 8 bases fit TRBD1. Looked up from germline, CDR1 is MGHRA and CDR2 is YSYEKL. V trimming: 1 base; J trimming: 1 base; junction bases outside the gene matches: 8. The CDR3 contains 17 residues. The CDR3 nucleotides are TGCGCCAGCAGCCAAGGGGACAGGATGAAGGGGAACACTGAAGCTTTCTTT. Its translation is CASSQGDRMKGNTEAFF.